This paragraph reports one TCR beta chain. These data come from a study of shared clonotypes between healthy human individuals. Produced via immunoSEQ multiplex PCR; TCRdb's table is partial and in-frame only. Of about 2.1 million clones in the sample, just under 95% were seen once. Naive CD8 cells comprised CD45RO-negative, CCR7-positively selected cells, excluding terminally differentiated effector memory CD45RA+ cells. Per germline, CDR1 WSHSY and CDR2 SAAADI. The CDR3 length is 15 residues. The ends lost 3 bases at V and 4 bases at J; junction bases unmatched: 5. The specimen sequenced was naive CD8+ T cells from PBMCs. The gene calls are TRBV10-2 and TRBJ1-2, with 10 bases lining up with TRBD1. The origin of this receptor is a young man in good health. Some clones in this sample may be carry-over from other donors' samples. CDR3 DNA sequence: TGCGCCAGCAGTGATGACAGGGGGCTGGGCTATGGCTACACCTTC. It is translated as CASSDDRGLGYGYTF.